The table lists the clone carrying this TCR beta chain with many counts. What it binds is unknown. This sample was taken from a study of T cell repertoires in cytomegalovirus infection. On the study more broadly: The study used recently identified HLA-C-restricted and well-studied HLA-B-restricted CMV epitopes. Based on public TCR beta signatures, there were indications of CMV infection and of a matching HLA type.

One entry per CDR3 protein results from TCRdb running MiXCR on the reads. Of 300,000 to 400,000 distinct CDR3 sequences in the sample, around 25% were seen once. Study conclusions and caveats: The cumulative frequency of public TCR beta families distinguished individuals who carried CMV together with the relevant HLA. HLA-C-restricted CMV clonotypes gave the most frequent clonotype in two of eight donors.

This sample comprised cultured PBMCs, obtained from culture after CMV antigen stimulation. The receptor was isolated from a human donor in good health (CMV status not recorded). Some clones in this sample may be carry-over from other donors' samples.

CDR3 bases: TGTGCCAGCAGCTCCCTAGGGGGGCGCGGCAATCAGCCCCAGCATTTT. This translates into CASSSLGGRGNQPQHF. The rearrangement links TRBV7-2 to TRBJ1-5, with a tentative D call TRBD1 (6 bases). Germline V gene sequence: CDR1 SGHTA, CDR2 FQGNSA. The V end lost 4 bases, the J end lost 2 bases, and 15 bases lay between the germline ends. The CDR3 has 16 residues.